This TCR beta chain was profiled in a study of T cell responses to AZD1222 COVID-19 vaccine. In germline, CDR1 is MDHEN, CDR2 SYDVKM. The CDR3 runs 14 residues. V lost 6 bases to trimming and J lost 1 base, with 12 bases between them. Measured with immunoSEQ multiplex PCR; TCRdb has only the in-frame clones, and not every one. Of 100,000 to 150,000 clones listed, around 92% are singletons. V usage is TRBV28 and J usage is TRBJ1-1; tentatively, D is TRBD1 (6 bases). Sequenced here: peripheral blood, sampled on day 0 of AZD1222 vaccination. This receptor was taken from an adult in good health. CDR3 coding DNA: TGTGCCAGCAGCTCGGGGGGGCAGAACACTGAAGCTTTCTTT. It translates to CASSSGGQNTEAFF.